Listed below are T cell receptor beta chains from one sample, sequenced in a study of blood T cells in healthy people across ages. Via MiXCR, TCRdb re-called the 5' RACE reads, giving one row per CDR3 protein. The sample lists more than 1,400,000 distinct CDR3 sequences, roughly 40% occurring once. The sequenced sample was blood. These receptors were taken from a woman between 18 and 29 years old in good health. Each CDR3 is given with its conserved first and last residue. Each record gives: D gene, clone size, J gene, V gene, CDR3 protein, CDR3 DNA. A D gene is named only where the DNA matches it firmly. For some rows the clone size is stated as once, few or many, or as a class when expanded; others skip it.

d_gene: .; abundance: .; j_gene: TRBJ2-7; v_gene: TRBV11-2; CDR3aa: CASSLRMGSGSFYEQYF; CDR3nt: TGTGCCAGCAGCCTCCGAATGGGTAGCGGTAGCTTCTACGAGCAGTACTTC
d_gene: .; abundance: .; j_gene: TRBJ2-5; v_gene: TRBV20-1; CDR3aa: CSARGAAQETQYF; CDR3nt: TGCAGTGCCAGGGGGGCCGCCCAAGAGACCCAGTACTTC
d_gene: .; abundance: few; j_gene: TRBJ2-7; v_gene: TRBV21-1; CDR3aa: CASSKVGFRSSYEQYF; CDR3nt: TGTGCCAGCAGCAAAGTCGGCTTCAGGAGCTCCTACGAGCAGTACTTC
d_gene: TRBD2; abundance: few; j_gene: TRBJ2-5; v_gene: TRBV7-6; CDR3aa: CASGSTGLVETQYF; CDR3nt: TGTGCCAGCGGCTCCACCGGACTAGTAGAGACCCAGTACTTC
d_gene: TRBD2; abundance: .; j_gene: TRBJ2-1; v_gene: TRBV27; CDR3aa: CDSTKLAGAYNEQFF; CDR3nt: TGTGACAGCACCAAACTAGCGGGGGCCTACAATGAGCAGTTCTTC
d_gene: .; abundance: .; j_gene: TRBJ1-1; v_gene: TRBV12-3/TRBV12-4; CDR3aa: CASRGPETNTEAFF; CDR3nt: TGTGCCAGCCGTGGGCCGGAGACGAACACTGAAGCTTTCTTT
d_gene: .; abundance: few; j_gene: TRBJ2-1; v_gene: TRBV18; CDR3aa: CASSSAAISYNEQFF; CDR3nt: TGTGCCAGCTCATCGGCAGCAATCTCCTACAATGAGCAGTTCTTC
d_gene: .; abundance: .; j_gene: TRBJ2-4; v_gene: TRBV20-1; CDR3aa: CSARDRAKDLRDIQYF; CDR3nt: TGCAGTGCTAGAGATAGGGCTAAGGACCTCCGGGACATTCAGTACTTC
d_gene: .; abundance: .; j_gene: TRBJ1-2; v_gene: TRBV20-1; CDR3aa: CSASGRDSGGYTF; CDR3nt: TGCAGTGCTAGTGGGCGGGACTCGGGGGGCTACACCTTC
d_gene: .; abundance: few; j_gene: TRBJ2-7; v_gene: TRBV7-9; CDR3aa: CASSLDGRYEQYF; CDR3nt: TGTGCCAGCAGCTTAGACGGACGGTACGAGCAGTACTTC
d_gene: TRBD2; abundance: .; j_gene: TRBJ2-1; v_gene: TRBV6-2/TRBV6-3; CDR3aa: CASSRLAGDEREQFF; CDR3nt: TGTGCCAGCAGTAGACTAGCGGGAGATGAGCGTGAGCAGTTCTTC
d_gene: .; abundance: few; j_gene: TRBJ1-2; v_gene: TRBV5-1; CDR3aa: CASSTGGLQSGYTF; CDR3nt: TGCGCCAGCAGCACCGGGGGACTCCAAAGCGGCTACACCTTC
d_gene: .; abundance: .; j_gene: TRBJ2-7; v_gene: TRBV12-3/TRBV12-4; CDR3aa: CASSLRAPDSYEQYF; CDR3nt: TGTGCCAGCAGTTTAAGGGCCCCGGACTCCTACGAGCAGTACTTC
d_gene: .; abundance: .; j_gene: TRBJ2-7; v_gene: TRBV5-1; CDR3aa: CASSLRTGDFPYEQYF; CDR3nt: TGCGCCAGCAGCTTGCGAACAGGGGACTTTCCCTACGAGCAGTACTTC
d_gene: TRBD2; abundance: .; j_gene: TRBJ2-3; v_gene: TRBV4-2; CDR3aa: CASSLAGSITDTQYF; CDR3nt: TGTGCCAGCAGCCTAGCGGGATCAATAACAGATACGCAGTATTTT
d_gene: TRBD2; abundance: .; j_gene: TRBJ2-3; v_gene: TRBV30; CDR3aa: CAWRPPGGADTQYF; CDR3nt: TGTGCCTGGAGGCCCCCCGGGGGGGCAGATACGCAGTATTTT
d_gene: TRBD1; abundance: .; j_gene: TRBJ1-1; v_gene: TRBV6-5; CDR3aa: CASSYYRGDPEAFF; CDR3nt: TGTGCCAGCAGTTATTACAGGGGGGACCCTGAAGCTTTCTTT
d_gene: .; abundance: .; j_gene: TRBJ1-4; v_gene: TRBV6-6; CDR3aa: CASRPQGANEKLFF; CDR3nt: TGTGCCAGCAGGCCACAGGGCGCTAATGAAAAACTGTTTTTT
d_gene: TRBD2; abundance: .; j_gene: TRBJ2-7; v_gene: TRBV6-5; CDR3aa: CASSYSGRGYNEQYF; CDR3nt: TGTGCCAGCAGTTACTCAGGGAGGGGTTACAATGAGCAGTACTTC
d_gene: TRBD2; abundance: .; j_gene: TRBJ2-7; v_gene: TRBV28; CDR3aa: CACSEAGGQSHGQYF; CDR3nt: TGTGCCTGCTCGGAAGCGGGAGGGCAGAGTCACGGGCAGTACTTC
d_gene: .; abundance: .; j_gene: TRBJ2-2; v_gene: TRBV15; CDR3aa: CATQDDRWRTGELFF; CDR3nt: TGTGCCACCCAAGACGATCGGTGGCGCACCGGGGAGCTGTTTTTT
d_gene: .; abundance: .; j_gene: TRBJ1-1; v_gene: TRBV7-6; CDR3aa: CASSSGPRGTEAFF; CDR3nt: TGTGCCAGCAGCTCAGGACCGCGAGGCACTGAAGCTTTCTTT
d_gene: TRBD2; abundance: once; j_gene: TRBJ2-3; v_gene: TRBV6-1; CDR3aa: CASSERGPGGGLNTDTQYF; CDR3nt: TGTGCCAGCAGTGAACGAGGCCCCGGCGGGGGGCTCAACACAGATACGCAGTATTTT
d_gene: .; abundance: .; j_gene: TRBJ1-6; v_gene: TRBV6-5; CDR3aa: CASSYEGLSYNSPLHF; CDR3nt: TGTGCCAGCAGTTACGAAGGGCTATCCTATAATTCACCCCTCCACTTT
d_gene: .; abundance: .; j_gene: TRBJ2-7; v_gene: TRBV18; CDR3aa: CASSPVTSSEQYF; CDR3nt: TGTGCCAGCTCACCGGTCACTAGCTCCGAGCAGTACTTC
d_gene: TRBD1; abundance: .; j_gene: TRBJ1-4; v_gene: TRBV12-3/TRBV12-4; CDR3aa: CASSRQGAREKLFF; CDR3nt: TGTGCCAGCAGTAGACAGGGGGCTAGAGAAAAACTGTTTTTT
d_gene: TRBD2; abundance: .; j_gene: TRBJ2-7; v_gene: TRBV20-1; CDR3aa: CSARDGIAGVYEQYF; CDR3nt: TGCAGTGCTAGAGATGGGATAGCGGGGGTATACGAGCAGTACTTC
d_gene: .; abundance: .; j_gene: TRBJ2-7; v_gene: TRBV28; CDR3aa: CASSITDSDGEQYF; CDR3nt: TGTGCCAGCAGTATTACGGACAGTGACGGGGAGCAGTACTTC
d_gene: TRBD2; abundance: .; j_gene: TRBJ2-7; v_gene: TRBV4-1; CDR3aa: CASSQEVTSGSYEQYF; CDR3nt: TGCGCCAGCAGCCAAGAGGTGACTAGCGGGAGCTACGAGCAGTACTTC
d_gene: TRBD2; abundance: .; j_gene: TRBJ2-2; v_gene: TRBV27; CDR3aa: CANLERERSGELFF; CDR3nt: TGTGCCAACCTGGAGCGGGAGCGGAGTGGGGAGCTGTTTTTT
d_gene: TRBD1; abundance: .; j_gene: TRBJ2-7; v_gene: TRBV28; CDR3aa: CASSFFVRGPYEQYF; CDR3nt: TGTGCCAGCAGTTTTTTCGTCAGGGGGCCCTACGAGCAGTACTTC
d_gene: .; abundance: few; j_gene: TRBJ2-7; v_gene: TRBV6-1; CDR3aa: CASSVITGRAGRHEQYF; CDR3nt: TGTGCCAGCAGTGTTATCACGGGACGGGCGGGTAGGCACGAGCAGTACTTC
d_gene: .; abundance: .; j_gene: TRBJ2-7; v_gene: TRBV5-1; CDR3aa: CASSFGGQLSYEQYF; CDR3nt: TGCGCCAGCAGCTTTGGCGGACAGCTCTCCTACGAGCAGTACTTC
d_gene: TRBD2; abundance: .; j_gene: TRBJ2-3; v_gene: TRBV10-3; CDR3aa: CAISEGSGGLTDTQYF; CDR3nt: TGTGCCATCAGCGAGGGTAGCGGGGGCCTCACAGATACGCAGTATTTT
d_gene: TRBD1; abundance: .; j_gene: TRBJ1-1; v_gene: TRBV4-2; CDR3aa: CASSHTPGQGGFAEAFF; CDR3nt: TGTGCCAGCAGCCATACCCCGGGACAGGGTGGTTTCGCTGAAGCTTTCTTT
d_gene: .; abundance: .; j_gene: TRBJ2-7; v_gene: TRBV9; CDR3aa: CASSGAGYEQYF; CDR3nt: TGTGCCAGCAGCGGGGCAGGATACGAGCAGTACTTC
d_gene: .; abundance: .; j_gene: TRBJ2-5; v_gene: TRBV28; CDR3aa: CASSLSTGFNQETQYF; CDR3nt: TGTGCCAGCAGTTTATCCACAGGTTTCAATCAAGAGACCCAGTACTTC
d_gene: TRBD2; abundance: .; j_gene: TRBJ2-3; v_gene: TRBV6-5; CDR3aa: CASSPRGGYSTDTQYF; CDR3nt: TGTGCCAGCAGTCCCCGGGGGGGATATAGCACAGATACGCAGTATTTT
d_gene: TRBD1; abundance: few; j_gene: TRBJ2-3; v_gene: TRBV4-1; CDR3aa: CASSHPRDRASRTQYF; CDR3nt: TGCGCCAGCAGCCACCCCCGGGACAGGGCCAGTCGTACGCAGTATTTT
d_gene: .; abundance: .; j_gene: TRBJ2-1; v_gene: TRBV12-5; CDR3aa: CASAPLATFKNEQFF; CDR3nt: TGTGCTAGTGCCCCTCTGGCAACTTTTAAGAATGAGCAGTTCTTC
d_gene: .; abundance: few; j_gene: TRBJ1-1; v_gene: TRBV12-3/TRBV12-4; CDR3aa: CASSLYRVNTEAFF; CDR3nt: TGTGCCAGCAGTTTATACAGGGTGAACACTGAAGCTTTCTTT
d_gene: .; abundance: .; j_gene: TRBJ2-1; v_gene: TRBV12-3/TRBV12-4; CDR3aa: CASSLEFRDGYYNEQFF; CDR3nt: TGTGCCAGCAGTTTAGAGTTTCGGGACGGATATTACAATGAGCAGTTCTTC
d_gene: TRBD2; abundance: few; j_gene: TRBJ2-7; v_gene: TRBV10-1; CDR3aa: CASSEGSGSAYEQYF; CDR3nt: TGCGCCAGCAGTGAGGGGAGCGGGAGCGCCTACGAGCAGTACTTC
d_gene: .; abundance: few; j_gene: TRBJ2-7; v_gene: TRBV6-5; CDR3aa: CASIAMSGEQYF; CDR3nt: TGTGCCAGCATCGCCATGAGTGGGGAGCAGTACTTC
d_gene: TRBD2; abundance: few; j_gene: TRBJ2-1; v_gene: TRBV3-1; CDR3aa: CASSRDSGSSYNEQFF; CDR3nt: TGTGCCAGCAGTCGCGATAGCGGGTCGTCCTACAATGAGCAGTTCTTC
d_gene: .; abundance: .; j_gene: TRBJ2-1; v_gene: TRBV30; CDR3aa: CAWSWGDNSHNEQFF; CDR3nt: TGTGCCTGGAGTTGGGGGGACAACTCCCACAATGAGCAGTTCTTC
d_gene: .; abundance: few; j_gene: TRBJ2-3; v_gene: TRBV29-1; CDR3aa: CSVRGVGGPDTQYF; CDR3nt: TGCAGCGTGAGGGGGGTTGGGGGACCCGATACGCAGTATTTT
d_gene: .; abundance: many; j_gene: TRBJ1-4; v_gene: TRBV7-2; CDR3aa: CASSLTGEKLFF; CDR3nt: TGTGCCAGCAGCTTAACGGGAGAAAAACTGTTTTTT